This TCR beta chain derives from a study of neurological immune-mediated disorders (dated by TCRdb to between 2018 and 2020). With regard to the full study: Of the roughly 35 multiple sclerosis patients, approximately 30 had relapsing-remitting MS and 3 had secondary progressive MS. The cohort comprised roughly 65 subjects: approximately 15 HAM/TSP patients, some 34 multiple sclerosis patients and about 20 healthy controls. The 106 TCR-beta libraries covered PBMC samples along with longitudinal samples, technical triplicates, and paired sorted CD4+ and CD8+ T-cell subsets. Using UMI-based sequencing, the study compared peripheral blood TCR-beta repertoires from patients with HTLV-I-associated myelopathy (HAM/TSP), patients with multiple sclerosis, and healthy controls. What the study reported, not specific to this receptor: The highest TCR clonal expansion was observed in HAM/TSP patients, whereas the lowest was observed in MS patients, even when compared with healthy controls. Across subjects, expanded clones never shared an identical CDR3 amino acid sequence, which suggests that the TCR-beta repertoires in every group were private. No clinical or MRI features were associated with the MS cluster, and the authors said that larger cohorts are needed. In a phylogenetic analysis, the repertoires of 18 out of 34 MS patients fell into a single cluster of related CDR3 sequences, pointing to a possible signature at the repertoire level.

This clonotype was seen many times. Its antigen is unknown. Qualities for individual bases were not recorded, and no much larger clone is one base off. For the unsorted PBMC libraries, 2 million PBMCs were stored in RNAlater at -80 degrees C until RNA extraction and were used to generate the libraries. Multiple sclerosis patients were enrolled in a US clinical protocol evaluating disease progression by magnetic resonance imaging. Peripheral blood was subjected to Ficoll-Hypaque density gradient centrifugation to isolate PBMCs, which were then cryopreserved in liquid nitrogen. CDR1 is given as SNHLY and CDR2 as FYNNEI, both from the germline V gene. The CDR3 covers 14 residues, taking in both the cysteine and the phenylalanine. Here the CDR3 DNA is all that survives: 42 bases in frame from base 1. Cut back by 6 bases and 7 bases, the V and J ends lie 16 bases apart. cDNA synthesis used template-switch 5'RACE with a primer carrying a 10-nucleotide random unique molecular identifier tagging each TCR transcript. Over 180 million TCR-beta sequences, covering 15-18 subjects, were produced in each sequencing run. Total RNA was extracted with the RNeasy kit. The KAPA Real-time Library Amplification kit was used to amplify TCR-beta VDJ regions with primers targeting the TCR constant region and the 5'RACE anchor. Sample indexes and Illumina adaptors were added in a first PCR, and a second PCR then increased library yield. After Ampure bead purification, the roughly 650 bp TCR product was size-selected on a 2% E-gel SizeSelection system. Before pooling, libraries had their quality checked on a Bioanalyzer, their concentration measured with Qubit, and their quantity determined with the Kapa Library Quantification kit. Libraries were sequenced paired-end 2 x 150 bp on an Illumina HiSeq 2500. To increase sequence diversity, about 24-32% phiX was spiked into each library pool. Regarding the original processing steps: The UMI-based MiGEC pipeline processed quality-filtered reads and removed over 85% of raw TCR sequences during error correction. VDJ genes were aligned to IMGT germline references, and each clonotype was defined by a unique CDR3 amino acid sequence together with V-J genes. VDJtools evaluated clonal expansion, Shannon diversity and CDR3 relatedness (CalcPairwiseDistances, ClusterSamples); CLCbio workbench built phylogenetic trees. Using coefficient-of-variation modelling across technical triplicates, the study counted a clone as expanded if it had at least 8 unique UMIs. TCRdb applied fastp at Q25 and MiXCR to the public reads, then kept only in-frame beta chains. Every CDR3 protein is listed once, alongside the most common genes and DNA of its rows. Clone size and V and J calls follow TCRdb, not the original study. For this sample the table gives some 83,000 distinct CDR3 sequences, of which approximately 2.8% were detected only once. Together, the top ten hold about 1% of the sample.

The TCR originated in a woman aged 25-40 years with multiple sclerosis. Material for sequencing was PBMCs. The rearranged segments are TRBV2 and TRBJ2-1; no D gene is confidently identified. The CDR3 sequence is CASRGQLRINEQFF. In nucleotide form, the sequence is TGTGCCAGCAGGGGCCAGCTGAGGATTAATGAGCAGTTCTTC.